Listed here are 30 T cell receptor beta chains from one sample, sequenced in a study of T cells in tuberculosis. Some clones are missing from TCRdb's copy, which holds only in-frame ones; the method was immunoSEQ multiplex PCR. This table has 40,000 to 45,000 clones, 94% appearing once. The sequencing input was PBMCs. These receptor sequences come from a donor aged 10-35 years with latent tuberculosis or without tuberculosis infection. Some clones in this sample may be carry-over from other donors' samples.

The count of this clone is one. The chain uses TRBV5-1 and TRBJ1-2; the match to TRBD1 covers 7 bases. CDR1 is SGHRS and CDR2 is YFSETQ in the germline V gene. The CDR3 runs to 19 residues. With 2 bases clipped from V and 4 bases from J, the junction kept 20 bases outside the gene matches. The CDR3 region is CASSLSTGFSNAMTYGYTF. In DNA, the CDR3 is TGCGCCAGCAGCTTATCGACAGGGTTTTCAAACGCGATGACCTATGGCTACACCTTC.

The chain couples TRBV19 to TRBJ1-4; D ambiguous. Germline assignment: CDR1 LNHDA and CDR2 SQIVND (reference sequence). This CDR3 comprises 15 residues. Between the trimmed V and J ends, which lost 4 bases and 0 bases, there was a span of 9 bases. For the CDR3, the DNA is TGTGCCAGTAGTACAGGCCTTGCAACTAATGAAAAACTGTTTTTT. Protein product: CASSTGLATNEKLFF.

The rearrangement links TRBV10-3 to TRBJ2-7, with TRBD2 matching over 9 bases. CDR1 ENHRY and CDR2 SYGVKD come from the germline V gene. The V segment lost 8 bases and the J segment 7 bases; nucleotides outside the gene matches: 18. The length of the CDR3 is 16 residues. CDR3 protein: CAIQIEGREGRSEQYF. CDR3 sequence (DNA): TGTGCCATCCAGATTGAGGGGCGGGAGGGCCGATCTGAGCAGTACTTC.

The rearrangement uses TRBV12-5 and TRBJ2-1; TRBD2 matches at 12 bases. This CDR3 is built from 15 residues. Germline CDR1 is LGHNT and CDR2 is FRNRAP. The J segment lost 7 bases and the V segment lost 5 bases, leaving 6 bases of the junction unmatched. CDR3 amino acids: CASGLSGLAGNEQFF. The DNA of the CDR3 is TGTGCTAGTGGTCTCTCAGGACTAGCGGGGAATGAGCAGTTCTTC.

The genes are TRBV11-2 and TRBJ1-2; 7 bases are a match to TRBD1. V gave up 8 bases and J gave up 5 bases; unmatched junction bases: 8. Germline assignment: CDR1 SGHAT and CDR2 FQNNGV. This CDR3 comprises 13 residues. CDR3 loop: CASVSGTEYGYTF. The CDR3 DNA reads as TGTGCCAGCGTATCCGGGACAGAGTATGGCTACACCTTC.

The rearrangement joins TRBV6-1 to TRBJ2-7, with D perhaps TRBD1 (5 bases). Trimming cost V 2 bases and J 2 bases, with 13 bases left between them. CDR1 is MNHNS, CDR2 SASEGT, per germline. The CDR3 runs to 15 residues. The CDR3 loop reads CASSEQRQLTYEQYF. The CDR3 region has the DNA TGTGCCAGCAGTGAACAGAGACAGCTAACCTACGAGCAGTACTTC.

The V call is TRBV10-3, the J call TRBJ1-3, with TRBD1 matching over 7 bases. Germline V gene data show CDR1 as ENHRY and CDR2 as SYGVKD. Losses at the gene ends were 0 bases for V and 0 bases for J; bases not matched to a gene: 2. This CDR3 contains 16 residues. CDR3 sequence (DNA): TGTGCCATCAGTGAGTCAGGACAGGTCTCTGGAAACACCATATATTTT. Its protein is CAISESGQVSGNTIYF.

The genes are TRBV15 and TRBJ2-3; D is possibly TRBD2 (6 bases). V was cut by 3 bases and J by 6 bases, with 13 bases left in between. CDR1 is LNHNV, CDR2 YYDKDF, per germline (reference sequence). The CDR3 covers 14 residues. As DNA, the CDR3 is TGTGCCACCAGCAGGCGGAGGGCCCCCGATACGCAGTATTTT. This translates into CATSRRRAPDTQYF. Drawing the rest from reference TRBV15 and TRBJ2-3, the complete variable domain is DAMVIQNPRYQVTQFGKPVTLSCSQTLNHNVMYWYQQKSSQAPKLLFHYYDKDFNNEADTPDNFQSRRPNTSFCFLDIRSPGLGDTAMYLCATSRRRAPDTQYFGPGTRLTVL.

J is TRBJ1-2 and V is TRBV11-2; 7 nucleotides line up with TRBD1. Trimming removed 3 bases from V and 3 bases from J; junction bases left unmatched: 4. CDR3 length equals 14 residues. Germline V gene data show CDR1 as SGHAT and CDR2 as FQNNGV. CDR3 sequence (DNA): TGTGCCAGCAGCTTGACCACAGGGGACTATGGCTACACCTTC. Encoded protein: CASSLTTGDYGYTF.

The table lists this clone with a count of one. The rearrangement uses TRBV18 and TRBJ1-3; 9 bases align to TRBD1. V was pared by 2 bases and J by 3 bases, with 8 bases of the junction left unmatched. From germline, CDR1 is KGHSH and CDR2 LQKENI. This CDR3 region has 17 residues. The CDR3, as DNA: TGTGCCAGCTCACCAAAAGGGACAGGGTTGCTTGGAAACACCATATATTTT. It translates to CASSPKGTGLLGNTIYF. Drawing the rest from reference TRBV18 and TRBJ1-3, the complete variable domain is NAGVMQNPRHLVRRRGQEARLRCSPMKGHSHVYWYRQLPEEGLKFMVYLQKENIIDESGMPKERFSAEFPKEGPSILRIQQVVRGDSAAYFCASSPKGTGLLGNTIYFGEGSWLTVV.

The V gene is TRBV6-5, the J gene TRBJ2-2, with TRBD2 as a possible D gene (6 bases). Germline CDR1 and CDR2: MNHEY and SVGAGI. Trimming took off 2 bases at V and 3 bases at J, with 13 bases between the two ends. The length of the CDR3 is 16 residues. Here the CDR3 reads CASSYDLPSDTGELFF. CDR3 nucleotides: TGTGCCAGCAGTTACGATCTCCCTAGCGACACCGGGGAGCTGTTTTTT.

V usage is TRBV29-1 and J usage is TRBJ2-7; TRBD2 aligns across 7 bases. J gave up 2 bases and V 3 bases, and 1 base lay outside the gene matches. The CDR3 is 12 amino acids. Germline CDR1 SQVTM, CDR2 ANQGSEA. CDR3 sequence reads: CSVEGGTYEQYF. The CDR3 DNA follows: TGCAGCGTTGAGGGAGGGACCTACGAGCAGTACTTC.

The chain links TRBV28 to TRBJ2-5; weak D call: TRBD2 (5 bases). The germline CDR1 and CDR2 sequences are MDHEN and SYDVKM. The CDR3 is 15 residues long. The V end lost 4 bases, the J end lost 6 bases, and 18 bases lay between the germline ends. In nucleotides, the CDR3 is TGTGCCAGCAGTTACCTCGAGGGAGAATGGCAGACCCAGTACTTC. Translating it yields CASSYLEGEWQTQYF.

The chain employs TRBV11-2 and TRBJ1-1, with D uncertain. The germline V gene has CDR1 SGHAT and CDR2 FQNNGV. Trimming removed 3 bases at V and 2 bases at J, with 25 bases between. This CDR3 has 19 residues. The CDR3: CASSFSPATGIGRNTEAFF. DNA of the CDR3: TGTGCCAGCAGCTTTTCCCCTGCCACGGGGATCGGGCGAAACACTGAAGCTTTCTTT.

The chain links TRBV7-2 to TRBJ1-2, with 7 positions matching TRBD1. Germline V gene data show CDR1 as SGHTA and CDR2 as FQGNSA. The CDR3 has 13 amino acids. Germline trimming cut 5 bases from V and 5 bases from J; bases unmatched to any gene: 5. The CDR3 coding sequence is TGTGCCAGCAGCGACAGGGCGGGATATGGCTACACCTTC. This translates into CASSDRAGYGYTF.

The chain combines TRBV7-2 with TRBJ2-7, with 7 bases aligning to TRBD2. The CDR3 is 14 residues long. V lost 1 base to trimming and J lost 4 bases; unmatched junction nucleotides: 4. Germline V CDR1 and CDR2: SGHTA, FQGNSA. CDR3 nucleotide sequence: TGTGCCAGCAGCTTAGAGCGGGACGTATACGAGCAGTACTTC. This gives the protein CASSLERDVYEQYF.

The V and J genes are TRBV7-9 and TRBJ1-2, with a tentative D call TRBD1 (6 bases). V was cut by 4 bases and J by 3 bases, with 12 bases left in between. The germline V gene encodes CDR1 SEHNR and CDR2 FQNEAQ (reference sequence). The CDR3 runs to 14 residues. CDR3 residues: CASSSRGAHYGYTF. The CDR3 region has the DNA TGTGCCAGCAGCTCGCGGGGGGCCCACTATGGCTACACCTTC. Supplemented by reference TRBV7-9 and TRBJ1-2, the full variable domain reads DTGVSQNPRHKITKRGQNVTFRCDPISEHNRLYWYRQTLGQGPEFLTYFQNEAQLEKSRLLSDRFSAERPKGSFSTLEIQRTEQGDSAMYLCASSSRGAHYGYTFGSGTRLTVV.

The chain combines TRBV7-2 with TRBJ1-1, with 7 nucleotides matching TRBD1. V was clipped by 4 bases and J by 4 bases; unmatched bases: 12. The CDR3 is 16 residues long. The V gene's germline CDR1 is SGHTA and CDR2 FQGNSA. The CDR3 DNA reads as TGTGCCAGCAGCTCGCGGCCCAAGACAGGGAGCACTGAAGCTTTCTTT. It translates to CASSSRPKTGSTEAFF.

This chain uses TRBV28 with TRBJ1-5; D ambiguous. CDR3 size: 14 residues. Germline CDR1 reads MDHEN; CDR2 reads SYDVKM. V shed 6 bases and J shed 0 bases, with 9 bases lying between them. CDR3 region: CASSVIYSNQPQHF. In DNA form, the CDR3 reads TGTGCCAGCAGCGTCATCTATAGCAATCAGCCCCAGCATTTT.

The chain recombines TRBV7-6 with TRBJ2-7; D remains ambiguous. Germline CDR1 and CDR2: SGHVS and FNYEAQ. Trimming cost V 4 bases and J 3 bases, with 10 bases left between them. The CDR3 runs to 13 residues. DNA of the CDR3: TGTGCCAGCAGCTCCGACACCTACTACGAGCAGTACTTC. This codes for CASSSDTYYEQYF.

The genes are TRBV7-2 and TRBJ2-7; 7 nucleotides line up with TRBD2. The CDR3 runs 13 residues. CDR1 SGHTA and CDR2 FQGNSA come from the germline V gene. Trimming removed 6 bases from V and 2 bases from J; junction bases left unmatched: 4. CDR3 sequence reads: CASRGGSPYEQYF. The CDR3 coding sequence is TGTGCCAGCAGGGGGGGGTCCCCCTACGAGCAGTACTTC.

The CDR3 protein is CASSTGTGYEKLFF. The DNA for the CDR3 is TGTGCCAGCAGCACCGGGACAGGGTACGAAAAACTGTTTTTT. This sequence joins TRBV6-5 and TRBJ1-4; the match to TRBD1 covers 9 bases. The germline V gene encodes CDR1 MNHEY and CDR2 SVGAGI. V lost 6 bases, J lost 8 bases, and 7 bases stayed unmatched. The CDR3 covers 14 residues.

This chain connects TRBV6-5 to TRBJ1-1, with no clear D. The CDR3 contains 14 residues. Germline V CDR1 and CDR2: MNHEY, SVGAGI. Trimming shortened V by 6 bases and J by 3 bases, and 14 bases separated the two germline ends. As DNA, the CDR3 is TGTGCCAGCAGCCGGCTTACGGCGGACACTGAAGCTTTCTTT. Translation gives CASSRLTADTEAFF.

The genes are TRBV29-1 and TRBJ2-5; possible D gene TRBD2, 5 bases. The CDR3 length is 13 residues. Trimming took off 2 bases at V and 6 bases at J, with 13 bases between the two ends. The germline V gene has CDR1 SQVTM and CDR2 ANQGSEA. The CDR3 region has the DNA TGCAGCGTTGAAATTCGGACGGGGAAGACCCAGTACTTC. Protein: CSVEIRTGKTQYF.

This sequence joins TRBV15 and TRBJ2-5; 10 bases match TRBD1. J was trimmed by 3 bases and V by 6 bases; bases with no gene match: 7. CDR1 and CDR2 from the germline V gene are LNHNV and YYDKDF (reference sequence). The CDR3 is 15 amino acids. The CDR3 bases are TGTGCCACCAGACCAGCCGGGACAGGGGAAGAGACCCAGTACTTC. As protein: CATRPAGTGEETQYF.

The V call is TRBV5-6, the J call TRBJ1-1; D possibly corresponds to TRBD1 (5 bases). This CDR3 contains 14 residues. The germline V and J ends were trimmed by 0 bases and 5 bases, with 11 bases remaining between them. Germline V gives CDR1 SGHDT, CDR2 YYEEEE. CDR3 nucleotide sequence: TGTGCCAGCAGCTTGGCCAGGGCGAGTACTGAAGCTTTCTTT. It codes for CASSLARASTEAFF. Full variable domain (remainder filled in from reference TRBV5-6 and TRBJ1-1): DAGVTQSPTHLIKTRGQQVTLRCSPKSGHDTVSWYQQALGQGPQFIFQYYEEEERQRGNFPDRFSGHQFPNYSSELNVNALLLGDSALYLCASSLARASTEAFFGQGTRLTVV.

The chain uses TRBV9 and TRBJ2-7; possibly TRBD2 for D (6 bases). Germline V lookup: CDR1 SGDLS, CDR2 YYNGEE. The germline V and J ends were trimmed by 0 bases and 5 bases, with 12 bases remaining between them. The CDR3 has 14 amino acids. The CDR3 sequence: CASSVATSFDEQYF. The CDR3 DNA follows: TGTGCCAGCAGCGTAGCAACTAGCTTCGACGAGCAGTACTTC.

The CDR3 coding sequence is TGTGCCAGCAGCCCTCTGTGGAGGGGTCCCATAAGGGAGACCCAGTACTTC. Residues: CASSPLWRGPIRETQYF. This rearrangement joins TRBV7-9 to TRBJ2-5; D perhaps matches TRBD2 (6 bases). From germline, CDR1 is SEHNR and CDR2 FQNEAQ (reference sequence). The CDR3 is 17 amino acids. V was pared by 5 bases and J by 5 bases, with 24 bases between. Using reference TRBV7-9 and TRBJ2-5 for the parts outside the CDR3, the full variable domain is DTGVSQNPRHKITKRGQNVTFRCDPISEHNRLYWYRQTLGQGPEFLTYFQNEAQLEKSRLLSDRFSAERPKGSFSTLEIQRTEQGDSAMYLCASSPLWRGPIRETQYFGPGTRLLVL.

V gene TRBV7-2 combines with J gene TRBJ1-4; perhaps TRBD1 as D (5 bases). The V gene's germline CDR1 is SGHTA and CDR2 FQGNSA. Trimming took off 4 bases at V and 12 bases at J, with 21 bases between the two ends. The CDR3 is 15 amino acids. CDR3 DNA sequence: TGTGCCAGCAGCTCCTTCCCCAGGGTCAGTGAGGAACTGTTTTTT. This encodes CASSSFPRVSEELFF.

The rearrangement joins TRBV9 to TRBJ2-2; D might be TRBD1 (7 bases). CDR1 and CDR2 (germline): SGDLS, YYNGEE. The CDR3 totals 16 residues. The V and J ends lost 3 bases and 4 bases respectively, with 16 bases between them. CDR3 in DNA: TGTGCCAGCAGCGGGTCGGCAGGGGGGCCCACCGGGGAGCTGTTTTTT. This encodes CASSGSAGGPTGELFF.